A single TCR beta chain is shown here with its context. This sample was taken from a study of OX40 agonist ivuxolimab in advanced cancers. Overall study context: Earlier anti-PD-1, anti-PD-L1 or anti-CTLA-4 therapy was permitted; over 35% had received some.

In germline, CDR1 is SQVTM, CDR2 ANQGSEA. V shed 4 bases and J 1 base; nucleotides not matched to a gene: 5. The CDR3 runs 14 residues. The method was immunoSEQ multiplex PCR; TCRdb's version includes in-frame clones alone and lacks a portion of them. The table has 20,000 to 25,000 clones, around nine tenths seen once. The material sequenced was CD4+ or CD8+ T cells sorted from blood, taken in a trial of the OX40 agonist ivuxolimab. The rearrangement uses TRBV29-1 and TRBJ1-2; TRBD1 agrees at 8 bases. The source is an adult with an advanced solid tumor such as melanoma, head and neck, liver or kidney cancer. CDR3 coding DNA: TGCAGCGTTGTAGGGGACAGGAGTAACTATGGCTACACCTTC. Its translation: CSVVGDRSNYGYTF.